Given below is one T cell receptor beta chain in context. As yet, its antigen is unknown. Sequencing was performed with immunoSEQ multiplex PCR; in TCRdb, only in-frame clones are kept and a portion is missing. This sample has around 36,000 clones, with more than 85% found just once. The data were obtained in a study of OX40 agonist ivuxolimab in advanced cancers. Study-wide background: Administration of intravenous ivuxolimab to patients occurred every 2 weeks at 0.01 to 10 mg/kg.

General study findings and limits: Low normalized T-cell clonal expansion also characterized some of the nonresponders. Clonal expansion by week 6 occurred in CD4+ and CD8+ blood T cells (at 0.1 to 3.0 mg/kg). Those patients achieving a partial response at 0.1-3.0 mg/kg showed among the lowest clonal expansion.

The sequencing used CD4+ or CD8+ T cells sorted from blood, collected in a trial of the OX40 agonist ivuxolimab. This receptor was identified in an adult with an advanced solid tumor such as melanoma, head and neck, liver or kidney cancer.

CDR3 region: CASSFSGQGVPVSGNTIYF. The CDR3 DNA sequence: TGTGCCAGCAGCTTTAGCGGGCAGGGGGTGCCCGTCTCTGGAAACACCATATATTTT. The chain carries TRBV7-9 and TRBJ1-3; TRBD1 matches 7 bases. There are 19 residues in the CDR3. Losses at the gene ends were 3 bases for V and 0 bases for J; bases not matched to a gene: 14. Germline V gives CDR1 SEHNR, CDR2 FQNEAQ (reference sequence).